These 2 T cell receptor beta chains originate from one sample sequenced in a study of OX40 agonist ivuxolimab in advanced cancers. Libraries were prepared by immunoSEQ multiplex PCR; TCRdb keeps only in-frame clonotypes and omits some of them. This table holds 57,000 or so clones, roughly 89% found once. Here the sequenced sample was CD4+ or CD8+ T cells sorted from blood, taken in a trial of the OX40 agonist ivuxolimab. The receptors stem from an adult with an advanced solid tumor such as melanoma, head and neck, liver or kidney cancer.

The chain links TRBV21-1 to TRBJ1-5; no check of the table's D call, TRBD1, against the DNA was made. TRBV21-1 is shown as a pseudogene. This CDR3 has 16 amino acids. The CDR3 DNA follows: TGTGCCAGCAGCATTTGGGCCTCAATTCGTAATCAGCCCCAGCATTTT. Translating gives CASSIWASIRNQPQHF.

This clone appeared once. The chain joins TRBV7-2 to TRBJ1-1; tentatively, D is TRBD1 (6 bases). The CDR3 is 15 amino acids. The V gene's germline CDR1 is SGHTA and CDR2 FQGNSA. With 3 bases removed from V and 2 bases from J, the gap between germline ends came to 13 bases. The CDR3 DNA follows: TGTGCCAGCAGCTTTGTTCTACAGGGAAACACTGAAGCTTTCTTT. Its translation: CASSFVLQGNTEAFF. Full variable domain (missing parts from reference TRBV7-2 and TRBJ1-1): GAGVSQSPSNKVTEKGKDVELRCDPISGHTALYWYRQSLGQGLEFLIYFQGNSAPDKSGLPSDRFSAERTGGSVSTLTIQRTQQEDSAVYLCASSFVLQGNTEAFFGQGTRLTVV.